The present TCR beta chain was sequenced within a study of cytomegalovirus exposure and HLA in healthy donors. Study-level findings and limits: Data from an earlier analysis indicated that most TCR beta V segments were productive either about 90% or about 30% of the time. High sensitivity and specificity were reportedly achieved when the classifier diagnosed cytomegalovirus status.

With 60 Vbeta and 13 Jbeta primers, the PCR was carried out. The assay was immunoSEQ multiplex PCR, and TCRdb's table has in-frame clones only and misses some. Found here are under 200,000 clones, roughly 79% of them singletons; the top ten hold roughly 13%. CDR3 length: 15 amino acids. Trimming stripped 2 bases from V and 0 bases from J, with 7 bases between. The germline CDR1 and CDR2 sequences are LNHDA and SQIVND (reference sequence). Concerning this clone itself: The target antigen is unknown.

Input material: PBMCs. The chain uses TRBV19 and TRBJ2-2; possibly TRBD2 for D (6 bases). The sequence was collected from a man between 45 and 60 years old in good health and CMV-seropositive. CDR3 region: CASSIWGANTGELFF. In DNA form, the CDR3 reads TGTGCCAGTAGTATATGGGGGGCGAACACCGGGGAGCTGTTTTTT.